This T cell receptor beta chain was sequenced during a study of post-analysis software for immune sequencing data. For the study at large: Patients had relapsing-remitting, secondary progressive or progressive-relapsing multiple sclerosis; some lacked subtype.

A remark on this clonotype: Its matching antigen is unknown.

Study outcomes and limitations: In patients, TRBV5-6, TRBV5-1 and TRBV20-1 belonged to about five TRBV segments found more frequently than in controls. Batch-matched samples strongly co-clustered by F measure. Controls showed significantly higher normalized Chao1 diversity than did multiple sclerosis patients.

Trimming removed 7 bases from V and 0 bases from J, with 13 bases in between. This CDR3 contains 16 residues. CDR1 is LGHNA and CDR2 is YNFKEQ in the germline V gene. TCR beta cDNA libraries had unique molecular identifiers. With 1 to 10 million T cells as the source, approximately 450,000 cDNA molecules resulted. From the PCR reads, TCRdb called clonotypes with MiXCR, one entry per CDR3 protein. Of roughly 730,000 distinct CDR3 sequences in the sample, 25% to 30% were seen once. The TCR was taken from a girl aged 10-17 years with multiple sclerosis. The specimen was blood. The rearrangement joins TRBV4-2 to TRBJ2-6; maybe TRBD1 (6 bases). The CDR3 DNA follows: TGTGCCAGCACCCATTACAGGGACTCTGGGGCCAACGTCCTGACTTTC. This sequence encodes CASTHYRDSGANVLTF.